The T cell receptor (beta chain) under discussion was sequenced for a study of T cell responses to AZD1222 COVID-19 vaccine. About the study: Second-dose recipients at about 4 or about 12 weeks were treated as one pooled group.

The data were produced by immunoSEQ multiplex PCR, yet TCRdb's version contains in-frame clones alone and is incomplete. Counted here are 100,000 to 150,000 clones, about 87% occurring once; the ten biggest clones make up 10%. In the case of this clone: The antigen is unknown.

Overall study findings and caveats: Rises in breadth and depth of Spike-specific TCRs came after two AZD1222 doses. Donors were mostly white British, more females; clonal diversity possibly underestimated. Per reports, nearly half of all spike-specific TCRs target regions that are unmutated in variants.

Germline lookup yields CDR1 MNHEY and CDR2 SMNVEV (reference sequence). The V gene end was trimmed by 3 bases and the J gene end by 0 bases; junction bases not matched to a gene: 7. The CDR3 totals 17 residues. The chain joins TRBV27 to TRBJ2-2, with 7 bases identical to TRBD1. Specimen: peripheral blood, collected on day 0 of AZD1222 vaccination. The TCR comes from an adult in good health. The CDR3 here is CASSFQRGGANTGELFF. CDR3 coding DNA: TGTGCCAGCAGTTTCCAGCGAGGGGGCGCGAACACCGGGGAGCTGTTTTTT.